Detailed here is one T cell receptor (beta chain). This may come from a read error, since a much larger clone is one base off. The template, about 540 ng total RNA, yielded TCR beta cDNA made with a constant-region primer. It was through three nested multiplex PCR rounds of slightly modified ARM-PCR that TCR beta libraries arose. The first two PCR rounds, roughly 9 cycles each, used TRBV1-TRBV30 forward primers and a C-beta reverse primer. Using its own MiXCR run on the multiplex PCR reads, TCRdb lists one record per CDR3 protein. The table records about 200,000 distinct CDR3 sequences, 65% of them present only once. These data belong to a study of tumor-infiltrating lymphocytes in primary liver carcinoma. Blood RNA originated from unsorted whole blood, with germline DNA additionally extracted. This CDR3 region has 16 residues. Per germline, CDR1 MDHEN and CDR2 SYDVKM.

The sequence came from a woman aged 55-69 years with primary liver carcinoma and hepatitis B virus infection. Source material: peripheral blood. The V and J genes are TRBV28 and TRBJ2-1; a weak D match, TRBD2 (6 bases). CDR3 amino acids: CAGSAGGTRSYNEQFF. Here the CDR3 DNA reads TGTGCCGGCAGTGCCGGCGGGACCCGCTCCTACAATGAGCAGTTCTTC.